The 5 T cell receptor beta chains given below trace back to one sample, sequenced in a study of PD-L1 blockade in urothelial cancer. The data were produced by immunoSEQ multiplex PCR, yet TCRdb's version contains in-frame clones alone and is incomplete. The sample contains tens of thousands of clones, roughly 80% of which appear only once. The sample here was PBMCs, taken around atezolizumab (anti-PD-L1) treatment. The source is a man in his 70s with urothelial cancer.

V usage is TRBV9 and J usage is TRBJ2-1, with D uncertain. V lost 0 bases and J lost 5, with 6 bases in between. CDR1 is SGDLS and CDR2 is YYNGEE in the germline V gene. The CDR3 loop spans 13 amino acids. This CDR3 reads CASSVVEDNEQFF. In DNA, the CDR3 is TGTGCCAGCAGCGTAGTAGAAGACAATGAGCAGTTCTTC. The variable domain in full, completed from reference TRBV9 and TRBJ2-1, reads DSGVTQTPKHLITATGQRVTLRCSPRSGDLSVYWYQQSLDQGLQFLIQYYNGEERAKGNILERFSAQQFPDLHSELNLSSLELGDSALYFCASSVVEDNEQFFGPGTRLTVL.

This clone was seen a few times. The chain combines TRBV5-1 with TRBJ2-3; 10 bases fit TRBD2. The CDR3 contains 16 residues. V lost 0 bases and J lost 5; bases outside the gene matches: 6. Germline assignment: CDR1 SGHRS and CDR2 YFSETQ. The CDR3 coding sequence is TGCGCCAGCAGCTTGGGGCTAGCGGGAGCGTTAGATACGCAGTATTTT. Translating it yields CASSLGLAGALDTQYF.

V is TRBV4-1 and J is TRBJ1-6; no reliable D call. This CDR3 region has 16 residues. The ends were cut back, 0 bases at V and 9 bases at J, with 15 bases in the middle. Germline V CDR1 and CDR2: MGHRA, YSYEKL. The CDR3 nucleotides read TGCGCCAGCAGCCAAGATCAAGCGGGCGCGGGTTCACCCCTCCACTTT. Translated: CASSQDQAGAGSPLHF.

Written as DNA, the CDR3 is TGTGCCAGCAGTGGGCAGGGGGGAAGGTCCTACGAGCAGTACTTC. Its protein product is CASSGQGGRSYEQYF. This chain joins TRBV2 and TRBJ2-7; D is perhaps TRBD1 (7 bases). The CDR3 sequence is 15 residues long. Trimming cost V 4 bases and J 1 base, with 14 bases left between them. Germline V lookup: CDR1 SNHLY, CDR2 FYNNEI.

This clone was detected only a few times. The chain couples TRBV6-5 to TRBJ2-3; 10 nucleotides match TRBD2. V lost 7 bases to trimming and J lost 4 bases; unmatched junction nucleotides: 5. The CDR3 runs to 14 residues. Germline V gene data show CDR1 as MNHEY and CDR2 as SVGAGI. The CDR3 nucleotides read TGTGCCAGCAAACCGGGACTAGCGTCAGATACGCAGTATTTT. The encoded protein is CASKPGLASDTQYF.